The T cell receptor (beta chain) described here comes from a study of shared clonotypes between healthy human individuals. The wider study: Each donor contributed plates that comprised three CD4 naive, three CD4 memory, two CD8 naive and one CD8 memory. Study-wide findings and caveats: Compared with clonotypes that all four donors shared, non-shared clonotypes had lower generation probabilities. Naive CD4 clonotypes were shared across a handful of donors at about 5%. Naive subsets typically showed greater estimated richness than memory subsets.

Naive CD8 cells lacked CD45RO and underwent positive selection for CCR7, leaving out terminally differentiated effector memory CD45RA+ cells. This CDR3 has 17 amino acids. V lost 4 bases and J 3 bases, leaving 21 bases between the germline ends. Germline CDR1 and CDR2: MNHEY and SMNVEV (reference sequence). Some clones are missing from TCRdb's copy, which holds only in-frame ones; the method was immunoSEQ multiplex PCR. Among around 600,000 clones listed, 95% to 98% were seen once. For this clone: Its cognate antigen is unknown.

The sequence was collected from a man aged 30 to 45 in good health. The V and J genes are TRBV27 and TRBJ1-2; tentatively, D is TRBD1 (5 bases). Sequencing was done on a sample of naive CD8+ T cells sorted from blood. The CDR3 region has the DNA TGTGCCAGCAGTTCCGGGACGCTGAGGGATAAGGACTATGGCTACACCTTC. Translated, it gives CASSSGTLRDKDYGYTF.